This TCR beta chain derives from a study of blood T cell repertoires in COVID-19. At the level of the study: PBMCs, B-cell-depleted T cells, or T cells were the source of the cDNA or gDNA that made up the material.

Germline CDR1 SGHVS, CDR2 FQNEAQ. The CDR3 totals 13 residues. V was shortened by 6 bases and J by 1 base, with 9 bases between the two germline ends. This table comes from immunoSEQ multiplex PCR, and its TCRdb copy is limited to in-frame clones, with some not included. The table records 110,000 to 150,000 clones, 75% to 90% of them present only once. The sequencing sample was made of peripheral blood. This chain joins TRBV7-8 and TRBJ1-1; a possible D gene is TRBD1 (6 bases). This receptor was identified in an older woman with active COVID-19. The CDR3 nucleotides read TGTGCCAGCAGACCACAGGGGAACACTGAAGCTTTCTTT. Protein sequence: CASRPQGNTEAFF.